This TCR beta chain was sequenced during a study of response to subunit inactivated influenza vaccine. Trimming stripped 0 bases from V and 4 bases from J, with 7 bases between. The CDR3 is 13 amino acids. Germline V lookup: CDR1 SQVTM, CDR2 ANQGSEA. General study results and limits: Authors suggested seasonal influenza vaccinations each recruit few new T cells.

TCRdb re-called the RT-PCR reads through MiXCR, storing one row per CDR3 protein. The top ten clones hold under 15% of a sample with fewer than 650,000 distinct CDR3 sequences, 13% of them seen once. This clonotype was counted a few times. What it recognizes is unknown. The receptor comes from a man aged 50 to 60 who received an inactivated influenza vaccine. The sequences come from PBMCs from blood, collected 40 to 50 days after vaccination. This rearrangement joins TRBV29-1 to TRBJ1-5; TRBD1 is a possible D gene (5 bases). CDR3 region: CSVEEDMNQPQHF. CDR3 DNA sequence: TGCAGCGTTGAAGAGGACATGAATCAGCCCCAGCATTTT.